Below are 32 T cell receptor beta chains sequenced from a single sample in a study of blood T cell repertoires in COVID-19. TCRdb keeps only in-frame clones here, not all; method: immunoSEQ multiplex PCR. The repertoire holds a few hundred thousand clones, with roughly 90% as singletons. Sequenced input: PBMCs or T cells enriched from blood (not recorded which). The receptors come from a woman aged 25-40 years who had recovered from COVID-19.

The chain combines TRBV18 with TRBJ2-3; TRBD2 aligns across 8 bases. Germline assignment: CDR1 KGHSH and CDR2 LQKENI. V lost 3 bases, J lost 5 bases, and 10 bases stayed unmatched. The CDR3 is 16 amino acids. Here the CDR3 reads CASSPVVAGGIDTQYF. Written as DNA, the CDR3 is TGTGCCAGCTCACCTGTAGTGGCGGGGGGCATAGATACGCAGTATTTT.

Comments on this clone: The same CDR3 also results from other DNA sequences found in this sample. The chain recombines TRBV2 with TRBJ1-4, with a weak D call TRBD1 (6 bases). This CDR3 has 13 residues. Germline V gene lookup returns CDR1 SNHLY and CDR2 FYNNEI. The V end lost 4 bases, the J end lost 5 bases, and 8 bases lay between the germline ends. The CDR3 sequence: CASSGRGNEKLFF. The CDR3 DNA reads as TGTGCCAGCAGTGGTAGGGGGAATGAAAAACTGTTTTTT.

The CDR3 coding sequence is TGCGCCAGCAGTCCCGGGACTAGCGGGAGGGCCACAGATACGCAGTATTTT. It translates to CASSPGTSGRATDTQYF. The chain uses TRBV10-1 and TRBJ2-3; 16 positions match TRBD2. V lost 5 bases, J lost 2 bases, and 4 bases stayed unmatched. Germline V gene lookup returns CDR1 WNHNN and CDR2 SYGVQD (reference sequence). The CDR3 length is 17 residues.

This clone was found once. This rearrangement joins TRBV13 to TRBJ2-1; 7 positions agree with TRBD2. V was pared by 5 bases and J by 5 bases, with 6 bases of the junction left unmatched. The CDR3 is made up of 14 amino acids. From germline, CDR1 is PRHDT and CDR2 FYEKMQ (reference sequence). CDR3 protein: CASSRAGPNNEQFF. The CDR3, as DNA: TGTGCCAGCAGCAGAGCGGGACCAAACAATGAGCAGTTCTTC.

This chain joins TRBV10-3 and TRBJ2-7, with D maybe TRBD2 (6 bases). The CDR3 runs to 16 residues. CDR1 is ENHRY, CDR2 SYGVKD, per germline. Trimming removed 4 bases at V and 0 bases at J, with 16 bases between. The CDR3, as DNA: TGTGCCATCAGTGCCGCCCGGGACTCCAGCTCCTACGAGCAGTACTTC. Translating gives CAISAARDSSSYEQYF.

V and J are TRBV30 and TRBJ1-5; a weak D match, TRBD1 (6 bases). The V end was cut by 0 bases, the J end by 2 bases, with 14 bases between. Germline V gives CDR1 GTSNPN, CDR2 SVGIG (reference sequence). The CDR3 is 16 amino acids. The CDR3 coding sequence is TGTGCCTGGAGTGTGGGGAGGGGGGACTGCAATCAGCCCCAGCATTTT. It translates to CAWSVGRGDCNQPQHF.

CDR3 DNA: TGCGCCAGCAGCTCCCCGGACAGGGTCGTATACGAGCAGTACTTC. Residues: CASSSPDRVVYEQYF. This chain joins TRBV5-1 and TRBJ2-7; 8 positions agree with TRBD1. With 3 bases clipped from V and 4 bases from J, the junction kept 9 bases outside the gene matches. Germline-derived CDR1 and CDR2 are SGHRS and YFSETQ. This CDR3 contains 15 residues.

This chain joins TRBV9 and TRBJ1-3; D ambiguous. The CDR3 runs to 17 residues. Germline CDR1 SGDLS, CDR2 YYNGEE. The V and J ends lost 4 bases and 2 bases respectively, with 19 bases between them. The CDR3 coding sequence is TGTGCCAGCAGCACAAGATCCGAGGGCATGGCTGGAAACACCATATATTTT. Protein sequence: CASSTRSEGMAGNTIYF.

V and J are TRBV27 and TRBJ2-5; 8 bases agree with TRBD1. V was pared by 5 bases and J by 0 bases, with 2 bases of the junction left unmatched. The CDR3 is 14 amino acids. CDR1 is MNHEY, CDR2 SMNVEV, per germline (reference sequence). The CDR3 bases are TGTGCCAGCAGTCGGACAGGGAACCAAGAGACCCAGTACTTC. Protein product: CASSRTGNQETQYF.

This sequence joins TRBV9 and TRBJ1-1; D is possibly TRBD1 (5 bases). Trimming stripped 4 bases from V and 11 bases from J, with 21 bases between. The CDR3 sequence is 14 residues long. Germline CDR1 and CDR2: SGDLS and YYNGEE. The CDR3 DNA follows: TGTGCCAGCAGCCCCCGCGGGGGACCTTTCGGGGCTTTCTTT. Its translation is CASSPRGGPFGAFF.

This rearrangement joins TRBV7-2 to TRBJ1-3; 7 bases are shared with TRBD1. The length of the CDR3 is 16 residues. Losses at the gene ends were 4 bases for V and 4 bases for J; bases not matched to a gene: 10. From germline, CDR1 is SGHTA and CDR2 FQGNSA. DNA for the CDR3: TGTGCCAGCAGCTCACTGACAGGGAAAGGCGGAAACACCATATATTTT. It is translated as CASSSLTGKGGNTIYF.

In this sample, this clone turned up once. This chain uses TRBV5-1 with TRBJ1-2; weak D call: TRBD1 (6 bases). With 4 bases removed from V and 6 bases from J, the gap between germline ends came to 13 bases. The CDR3 spans 13 residues. The V gene's germline CDR1 is SGHRS and CDR2 YFSETQ. CDR3: CASSEQGGNGYTF. The CDR3 DNA reads TGCGCCAGCAGCGAACAGGGTGGTAATGGCTACACCTTC. The full variable domain, with the rest looked up from reference TRBV5-1 and TRBJ1-2, is KAGVTQTPRYLIKTRGQQVTLSCSPISGHRSVSWYQQTPGQGLQFLFEYFSETQRNKGNFPGRFSGRQFSNSRSEMNVSTLELGDSALYLCASSEQGGNGYTFGSGTRLTVV.

J is TRBJ2-6 and V is TRBV28, with D perhaps matching TRBD1 (5 bases). CDR1 MDHEN and CDR2 SYDVKM come from the germline V gene. Trimming took off 5 bases at V and 3 bases at J, with 17 bases between the two ends. The CDR3 loop spans 17 amino acids. The CDR3 DNA reads as TGTGCCAGCAGTCGCCCCTTTCAGGGTTTTGGGGCCAACGTCCTGACTTTC. It codes for CASSRPFQGFGANVLTF.

The gene calls are TRBV15 and TRBJ1-1; maybe TRBD1 (5 bases). V lost 0 bases, J lost 5 bases, and 13 bases lay in between. The CDR3 runs 15 residues. CDR1 and CDR2 (germline): LNHNV, YYDKDF (reference sequence). DNA for the CDR3: TGTGCCACCAGCAGAGATGTCGGGGGAGGGACTGAAGCTTTCTTT. This codes for CATSRDVGGGTEAFF.

Here the CDR3 DNA reads TGTGCCAGCAGCCAAGCCCCACTCCTCACAGATACGCAGTATTTT. Its translation is CASSQAPLLTDTQYF. This sequence joins TRBV3-1 (or the pseudogene TRBV3-2) and TRBJ2-3; D ambiguous. V dropped 1 base and J dropped 2 bases, with 10 bases sitting between them. The CDR3 contains 15 residues. Germline assignment: CDR1 LGHDT and CDR2 YNNKEL (reference sequence).

J is TRBJ2-1 and V is TRBV9; a possible D gene is TRBD2 (6 bases). The ends were cut back, 0 bases at V and 7 bases at J, with 14 bases in the middle. The CDR3 consists of 15 residues. The germline CDR1 and CDR2 sequences are SGDLS and YYNGEE. The CDR3 region has the DNA TGTGCCAGCAGCGTAGGTAGCGGCGTTGTGAATGAGCAGTTCTTC. Translation gives CASSVGSGVVNEQFF.

CDR3 sequence: CASSELSRTLLYGYTF. Written as DNA, the CDR3 is TGTGCCAGCAGCGAACTATCCAGGACACTTCTCTATGGCTACACCTTC. The chain recombines TRBV7-8 with TRBJ1-2, with D tentatively TRBD1 (5 bases). The germline CDR1 and CDR2 sequences are SGHVS and FQNEAQ. This CDR3 has 16 amino acids. V was clipped by 5 bases and J by 4 bases, with 20 bases between them. Full variable domain (outside the CDR3, taken from reference TRBV7-8 and TRBJ1-2): GAGVSQSPRYKVAKRGQDVALRCDPISGHVSLFWYQQALGQGPEFLTYFQNEAQLDKSGLPSDRFFAERPEGSVSTLKIQRTQQEDSAVYLCASSELSRTLLYGYTFGSGTRLTVV.

The V gene is TRBV6-5, the J gene TRBJ2-1; the match to TRBD2 covers 14 bases. Germline trimming cut 6 bases from V and 5 bases from J; bases unmatched to any gene: 0. The CDR3 runs to 14 residues. The germline V gene encodes CDR1 MNHEY and CDR2 SVGAGI. CDR3 sequence reads: CASRGLAGDNEQFF. CDR3 nucleotides: TGTGCCAGCAGGGGACTAGCGGGGGACAATGAGCAGTTCTTC.

The rearrangement joins TRBV5-4 to TRBJ1-1; D uncertain. The V end was cut by 4 bases, the J end by 4 bases, with 17 bases between. Germline CDR1 reads SGHNT; CDR2 reads YYREEE (reference sequence). This CDR3 has 15 amino acids. CDR3 DNA: TGTGCCAGCAGCCCAAAGCGGACTCTTGGCACTGAAGCTTTCTTT. Its translation: CASSPKRTLGTEAFF.

This clone came up once. The chain employs TRBV28 and TRBJ1-2; 7 bases agree with TRBD1. Trimming at V came to 4 bases and at J to 4 bases, leaving 9 bases not matched to a gene. The germline V gene encodes CDR1 MDHEN and CDR2 SYDVKM. CDR3 length equals 15 residues. The chain's CDR3 is CASSSNGQAAYGYTF. CDR3 nucleotides: TGTGCCAGCAGTTCCAATGGACAGGCAGCCTATGGCTACACCTTC.

This clone was seen only once. The rearrangement links TRBV6-1 to TRBJ1-2; D is undetermined. The CDR3 is 10 residues long. Trimming shortened V by 0 bases and J by 13 bases, and 6 bases separated the two germline ends. Per germline, CDR1 MNHNS and CDR2 SASEGT. This chain's CDR3 is CASSEAPGTF. In nucleotides, the CDR3 is TGTGCCAGCAGTGAAGCGCCGGGCACCTTC.

The rearrangement links TRBV27 to TRBJ1-2; 10 bases are shared with TRBD1. CDR3 length: 14 amino acids. The germline CDR1 and CDR2 sequences are MNHEY and SMNVEV (reference sequence). V gave up 7 bases and J gave up 2 bases; unmatched junction bases: 4. CDR3 sequence reads: CASTPGQGNYGYTF. DNA of the CDR3: TGTGCCAGCACCCCGGGACAGGGGAACTATGGCTACACCTTC.

In regard to this clone: This may be a read error, as it is one base from a much larger clone. The chain links TRBV2 to TRBJ1-1; D remains unclear. Trimming stripped 5 bases from V and 1 base from J, with 8 bases between. The CDR3 is 13 residues long. Per the germline V gene, CDR1 is SNHLY and CDR2 is FYNNEI. Here the CDR3 reads CASSLGENTEAFF. DNA for the CDR3: TGTGCCAGCAGTTTGGGAGAGAACACTGAAGCTTTCTTT.

This chain connects TRBV2 to TRBJ2-5; 14 nucleotides match TRBD2. The CDR3 loop spans 15 amino acids. V was pared by 5 bases and J by 4 bases, with 3 bases of the junction left unmatched. Germline lookup yields CDR1 SNHLY and CDR2 FYNNEI. The CDR3 coding sequence is TGTGCCAGCAGTAAGACTAGCGGGAGGGGAGAGACCCAGTACTTC. Translation gives CASSKTSGRGETQYF. The whole variable domain, remainder taken from reference TRBV2 and TRBJ2-5, is EPEVTQTPSHQVTQMGQEVILRCVPISNHLYFYWYRQILGQKVEFLVSFYNNEISEKSEIFDDQFSVERPDGSNFTLKIRSTKLEDSAMYFCASSKTSGRGETQYFGPGTRLLVL.

This clone has just one count. V gene TRBV2 combines with J gene TRBJ1-2, with TRBD1 as a possible D gene (5 bases). The ends were cut back, 6 bases at V and 4 bases at J, with 15 bases in the middle. This CDR3 has 14 residues. Germline V gene data show CDR1 as SNHLY and CDR2 as FYNNEI. This CDR3 is CASRGEDTIYGYTF. The CDR3 DNA sequence: TGTGCCAGCAGGGGGGAGGACACGATCTATGGCTACACCTTC.

The V gene is TRBV3-1 (or the pseudogene TRBV3-2), the J gene TRBJ2-7; D remains unclear. This CDR3 is built from 13 residues. V was trimmed by 4 bases and J by 2 bases, leaving 9 bases between them. Germline CDR1 and CDR2: LGHDT and YNNKEL (reference sequence). The CDR3 nucleotides read TGTGCCAGCAGCCGCCAGATTACCTACGAGCAGTACTTC. Protein sequence: CASSRQITYEQYF.

J is TRBJ2-5 and V is TRBV7-8; D is perhaps TRBD2 (5 bases). This CDR3 region has 15 residues. Germline V gene sequence: CDR1 SGHVS, CDR2 FQNEAQ. Trimming took off 1 base at V and 4 bases at J, with 13 bases between the two ends. As DNA, the CDR3 is TGTGCCAGCAGCTTAGACCTGGGTCGGGGAGAGACCCAGTACTTC. Protein: CASSLDLGRGETQYF.

This chain uses TRBV28 with TRBJ2-3; D call uncertain. V was trimmed by 8 bases and J by 0 bases, leaving 9 bases between them. The CDR3 extends over 13 amino acids. From germline, CDR1 is MDHEN and CDR2 SYDVKM. The CDR3 DNA is TGTGCCAGCCGACCGACTAGCACAGATACGCAGTATTTT. Translating it yields CASRPTSTDTQYF. The full variable domain, its missing parts supplied by reference TRBV28 and TRBJ2-3, is DVKVTQSSRYLVKRTGEKVFLECVQDMDHENMFWYRQDPGLGLRLIYFSYDVKMKEKGDIPEGYSVSREKKERFSLILESASTNQTSMYLCASRPTSTDTQYFGPGTRLTVL.

J is TRBJ2-3 and V is TRBV7-3; no clear D. Germline V lookup: CDR1 SGHTA, CDR2 FQGTGA. This CDR3 contains 14 residues. Trimming shortened V by 5 bases and J by 2 bases, and 11 bases separated the two germline ends. This CDR3 reads CASSPLGYTDTQYF. The CDR3, as DNA: TGTGCCAGCAGCCCTCTAGGATACACAGATACGCAGTATTTT.

The chain uses TRBV18 and TRBJ1-1; D not certain. The V gene lost 3 bases and the J gene lost 4 bases, with 9 bases spanning the gap. The CDR3 length is 13 residues. CDR1 is KGHSH and CDR2 is LQKENI in the germline V gene. CDR3 protein: CASSPYEGTEAFF. The CDR3 bases are TGTGCCAGCTCACCGTACGAGGGCACTGAAGCTTTCTTT.

In its sample, this clone was seen once. This sequence joins TRBV5-1 and TRBJ1-1; D unclear. Germline assignment: CDR1 SGHRS and CDR2 YFSETQ. CDR3 length: 13 residues. Trimming cost V 0 bases and J 1 base, with 4 bases left between them. In DNA, the CDR3 is TGCGCCAGCAGCTTGGACTCGAACACTGAAGCTTTCTTT. Translating gives CASSLDSNTEAFF.

This sequence joins TRBV5-4 and TRBJ1-2; tentatively, D is TRBD1 (5 bases). V lost 4 bases, J lost 5 bases, and 18 bases lay in between. This CDR3 has 15 amino acids. CDR1 is SGHNT, CDR2 YYREEE, per germline (reference sequence). CDR3 protein: CASSQAGVFRYGYTF. The CDR3 nucleotides are TGTGCCAGCAGCCAAGCGGGGGTCTTTCGGTATGGCTACACCTTC.